This TCR beta chain was sequenced during a study of T cell therapy after organ transplantation. General observations from the study: CD8 clonality fold change after therapy inversely tracked pretherapy clonality. In nonresponders, large pretherapy expansions changed minimally after therapy. Post-therapy reconstitution appeared to include transferred and endogenous clonotypes.

The CDR3 is 14 amino acids. Germline V gene sequence: CDR1 GTSNPN, CDR2 SVGIG (reference sequence). The V and J ends lost 4 bases and 6 bases, in that order; junction bases with no gene match: 9. Sample time point: 20-29 weeks after completion of therapy. Drug-resistant or recurrent cytomegalovirus affected these solid-organ transplant recipient patients. Assay: immunoSEQ multiplex PCR; the TCRdb copy retains only in-frame clones and omits some. The table lists around 15,000 clones, less than 90% of them singletons. On this clone: Its specificity is unknown. Other DNA sequences in the sample encode the same CDR3.

The TCR was taken from a human patient who had received a solid organ transplant and had CMV disease. The graft donor may have contributed some T cells. The sample here was CD8+ T cells from blood, taken after autologous CMV-specific T cell therapy. V is TRBV30 and J is TRBJ1-2; 9 bases match TRBD1. CDR3 nucleotide sequence: TGTGCCTGGATAGGACAGGGGATCCTGGATGGCTACACCTTC. Translated: CAWIGQGILDGYTF. Supplemented by reference TRBV30 and TRBJ1-2, the full variable domain reads SQTIHQWPATLVQPVGSPLSLECTVEGTSNPNLYWYRQAAGRGLQLLFYSVGIGQISSEVPQNLSASRPQDRQFILSSKKLLLSDSGFYLCAWIGQGILDGYTFGSGTRLTVV.